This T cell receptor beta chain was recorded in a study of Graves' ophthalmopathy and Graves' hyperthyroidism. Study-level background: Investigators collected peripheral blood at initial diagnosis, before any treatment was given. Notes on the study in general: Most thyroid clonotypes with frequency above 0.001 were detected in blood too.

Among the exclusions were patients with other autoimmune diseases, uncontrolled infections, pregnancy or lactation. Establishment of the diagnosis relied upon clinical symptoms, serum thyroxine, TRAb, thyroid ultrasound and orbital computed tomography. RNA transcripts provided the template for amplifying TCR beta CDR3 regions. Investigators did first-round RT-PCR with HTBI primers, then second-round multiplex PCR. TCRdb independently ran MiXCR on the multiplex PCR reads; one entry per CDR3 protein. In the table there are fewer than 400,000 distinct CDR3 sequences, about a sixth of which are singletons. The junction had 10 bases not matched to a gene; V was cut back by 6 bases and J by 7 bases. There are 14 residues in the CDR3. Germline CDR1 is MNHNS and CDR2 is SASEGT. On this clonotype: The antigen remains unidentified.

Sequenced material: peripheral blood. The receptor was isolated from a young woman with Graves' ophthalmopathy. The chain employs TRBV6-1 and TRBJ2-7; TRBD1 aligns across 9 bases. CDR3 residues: CASRTGTGKGEQYF. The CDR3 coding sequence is TGTGCCAGCAGAACCGGGACAGGGAAAGGAGAGCAGTACTTC.